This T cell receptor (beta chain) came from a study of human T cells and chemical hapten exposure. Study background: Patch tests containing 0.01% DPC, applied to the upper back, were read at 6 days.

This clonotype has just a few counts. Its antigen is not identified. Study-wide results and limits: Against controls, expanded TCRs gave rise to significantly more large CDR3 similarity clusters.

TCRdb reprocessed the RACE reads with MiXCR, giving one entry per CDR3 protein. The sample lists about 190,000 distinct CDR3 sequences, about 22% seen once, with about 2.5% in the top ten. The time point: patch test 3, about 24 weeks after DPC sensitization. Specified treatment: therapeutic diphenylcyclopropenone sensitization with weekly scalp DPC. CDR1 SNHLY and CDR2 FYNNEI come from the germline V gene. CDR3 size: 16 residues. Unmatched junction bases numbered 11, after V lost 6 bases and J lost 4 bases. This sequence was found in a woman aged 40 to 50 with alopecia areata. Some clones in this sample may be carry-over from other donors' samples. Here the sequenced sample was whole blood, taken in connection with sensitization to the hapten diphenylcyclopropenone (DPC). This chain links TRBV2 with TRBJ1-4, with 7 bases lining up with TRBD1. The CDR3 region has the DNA TGTGCCAGCAGAGGTACCGGGACAGCCAATAATGAAAAACTGTTTTTT. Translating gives CASRGTGTANNEKLFF.